This T cell receptor beta chain was recovered during a study of cytomegalovirus exposure and HLA in healthy donors. Whole-study context: There were 117 million unique TCR beta sequences, drawn from approximately 180 million T cells, in an earlier analysis.

13 Jbeta primers and 60 Vbeta primers were used for the PCR. This table comes from immunoSEQ multiplex PCR, and its TCRdb copy is limited to in-frame clones, with some not included. There are about 160,000 clones in the sample; about 72% occur only once, and roughly 3.7% lies in the top ten. With respect to this clone: Its antigen is unidentified.

Study-level findings and limits: Earlier analysis looked at TCR beta V segments, and most were productive about 87% or about 30% of the time. The majority of TCR sequences were rare, yet some public TCRs appeared in many donors. An Asian-associated ancestry cluster reportedly showed fewer N-insertions than the roughly 700-donor mean in a later analysis.

Germline V gene sequence: CDR1 LGHNA, CDR2 YNFKEQ. Deletions cut 0 bases from V and 4 bases from J, with 9 bases between. The CDR3 totals 15 residues. This chain links TRBV4-2 with TRBJ2-2; D possibly corresponds to TRBD2 (5 bases). This clonotype originated in a young man in good health and CMV-seropositive. What was sequenced was PBMCs. CDR3 in DNA: TGTGCCAGCAGCCAAGAGCGGGTCGCCACCGGGGAGCTGTTTTTT. Protein sequence: CASSQERVATGELFF.